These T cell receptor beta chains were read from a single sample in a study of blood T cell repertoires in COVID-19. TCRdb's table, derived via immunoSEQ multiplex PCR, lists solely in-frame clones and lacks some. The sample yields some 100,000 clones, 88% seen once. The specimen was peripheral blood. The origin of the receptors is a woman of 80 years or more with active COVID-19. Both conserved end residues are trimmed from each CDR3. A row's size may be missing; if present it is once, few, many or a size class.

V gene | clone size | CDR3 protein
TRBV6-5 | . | ASSSDRRGLYEQY
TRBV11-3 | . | ASSYTQYTEAF
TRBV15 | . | ATSHGTSGPYEQY
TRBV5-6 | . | ASSHRDREAF
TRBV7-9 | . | ASRPGQGTDTQY
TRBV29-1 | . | SVAINRGPYEQY
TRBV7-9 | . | ASSPVRGEFSSGANVLT
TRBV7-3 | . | ASSLGQGYSPLH
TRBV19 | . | ASSMDGGLGVLT
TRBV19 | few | ASSIPTRFDEQF
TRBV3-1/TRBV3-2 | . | ASSHLGGPQH
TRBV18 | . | ASSPGTQDHYDYT